The 10 T cell receptor beta chains given below trace back to one sample, sequenced in a study of glioma-infiltrating T cells after dendritic cell vaccination (dated by TCRdb to about 2016). The method was the immunoSEQ multiplex PCR assay. As stored in TCRdb, this immuneACCESS dataset retains in-frame rearrangements with V and J assigned. A fraction of the clones does not appear; measured against another copy, unresolved V genes explain less than half of the discrepancy, and the remainder lacks a known reason. The sample includes about 82,000 clones, with around 86% observed a single time. The ten top clones hold about 6.8% of the sample. Interpreted using the paper, the time point label stands for: after dendritic cell vaccination, including at tumor progression/relapse. The specimen was blood, collected after dendritic cell vaccination. The receptor source for this set is a human donor with glioblastoma.

The CDR3 nucleotides are TGTGCCAGCAGCTTGCAGGTTCGTACAGATACGCAGTATTTT. It codes for CASSLQVRTDTQYF. The chain uses TRBV5-6 and TRBJ2-3; no clear D gene. The CDR3 spans 14 residues. Trimming removed 1 base at V and 3 bases at J, with 9 bases between. Germline loops: CDR1 SGHDT, CDR2 YYEEEE.

This chain uses TRBV19 with TRBJ1-1; 7 bases are shared with TRBD1. The CDR3 loop spans 14 amino acids. V gave up 6 bases and J gave up 0 bases; unmatched junction bases: 4. The V gene's germline CDR1 is LNHDA and CDR2 SQIVND (reference sequence). DNA of the CDR3: TGTGCCAGTAGCCGGGACAGAATGAACACTGAAGCTTTCTTT. Its translation: CASSRDRMNTEAFF.

The chain employs TRBV30 and TRBJ1-3; the match to TRBD1 covers 8 bases. The CDR3 is 13 residues long. V shed 5 bases and J 3 bases; nucleotides not matched to a gene: 3. The germline gives CDR1 GTSNPN, CDR2 SVGIG (reference sequence). The CDR3 DNA follows: TGTGCCTGGTGGACAGGGCTTGGAAACACCATATATTTT. This codes for CAWWTGLGNTIYF.

This CDR3 is CASSPHQANTGELFF. The DNA for the CDR3 is TGTGCCAGCAGTCCACACCAGGCGAACACCGGGGAGCTGTTTTTT. This chain connects TRBV6-5 to TRBJ2-2; D remains ambiguous. Germline loops: CDR1 MNHEY, CDR2 SVGAGI. The CDR3 totals 15 residues. V was trimmed by 5 bases and J by 0 bases, leaving 10 bases between them.

The chain has TRBV6-6 and TRBJ2-1, with D possibly being TRBD1 (6 bases). This CDR3 spans 16 amino acids. Germline V gene lookup returns CDR1 MNHNY and CDR2 SVGAGI (reference sequence). The V end was cut by 6 bases, the J end by 1 base, with 16 bases between. The CDR3 nucleotides are TGTGCCAGCAGAACACTACAGGGTGGGTCCTACAATGAGCAGTTCTTC. As protein: CASRTLQGGSYNEQFF.

The chain combines TRBV2 with TRBJ1-1; 10 nucleotides line up with TRBD1. CDR3 length equals 13 residues. Losses at the gene ends were 7 bases for V and 8 bases for J; bases not matched to a gene: 7. Per germline, CDR1 SNHLY and CDR2 FYNNEI. As DNA, the CDR3 is TGTGCCAGCACCGGGACAGGGGTGAAGGAAGCTTTCTTT. Translation gives CASTGTGVKEAFF.

The V call is TRBV7-2, the J call TRBJ1-6; TRBD1 is a possible D gene (5 bases). The V gene's germline CDR1 is SGHTA and CDR2 FQGNSA. The V end was cut by 2 bases, the J end by 5 bases, with 10 bases between. There are 15 residues in the CDR3. This chain's CDR3 is CASSLSQGNNSPLHF. CDR3 in DNA: TGTGCCAGCAGCTTAAGTCAGGGAAATAATTCACCCCTCCACTTT.

J is TRBJ2-1 and V is TRBV9, with 7 bases identical to TRBD2. The length of the CDR3 is 15 residues. The ends lost 2 bases at V and 3 bases at J; junction bases unmatched: 5. Germline V gives CDR1 SGDLS, CDR2 YYNGEE. The CDR3 region is CASSVDAGDYNEQFF. The CDR3, as DNA: TGTGCCAGCAGCGTGGACGCGGGGGACTACAATGAGCAGTTCTTC. The entire variable domain, with the rest obtained from reference TRBV9 and TRBJ2-1, is as follows: DSGVTQTPKHLITATGQRVTLRCSPRSGDLSVYWYQQSLDQGLQFLIQYYNGEERAKGNILERFSAQQFPDLHSELNLSSLELGDSALYFCASSVDAGDYNEQFFGPGTRLTVL.

The rearrangement joins TRBV5-1 to TRBJ2-5; 9 bases are a match to TRBD1. Germline V gene data show CDR1 as SGHRS and CDR2 as YFSETQ. The CDR3 spans 15 residues. Trimming at V came to 0 bases and at J to 3 bases, leaving 3 bases not matched to a gene. CDR3 in amino acids: CASSLAGTGKETQYF. The CDR3 DNA reads as TGCGCCAGCAGCTTGGCCGGGACAGGGAAAGAGACCCAGTACTTC.

The chain links TRBV20-1 to TRBJ1-2, with D maybe TRBD1 (5 bases). The CDR3 is 11 residues long. CDR1 is DFQATT, CDR2 SNEGSKA, per germline (reference sequence). Trimming took 6 bases from V and 7 from J, leaving 12 bases between them. The CDR3 sequence: CSARQGLGYTF. CDR3 nucleotide sequence: TGCAGTGCCCGGCAGGGACTTGGCTACACCTTC.